One sample yielded the 14 T cell receptor beta chains listed below, sequenced in a study of human T cells and chemical hapten exposure. One entry per CDR3 protein results from TCRdb running MiXCR on the RACE reads. Of about 84,000 distinct CDR3 sequences listed, 10% were seen once; the top ten hold approximately 5%. Sample time point: patch test 2, 6 weeks after DPC sensitization. Treatment denoted: therapeutic diphenylcyclopropenone sensitization with weekly scalp DPC. The specimen was whole blood, collected in connection with sensitization to the hapten diphenylcyclopropenone (DPC). The receptors come from a woman in her 50s with alopecia areata. Some clones in this sample may be carry-over from other donors' samples.

The chain joins TRBV20-1 to TRBJ2-3; no reliable D call. Germline assignment: CDR1 DFQATT and CDR2 SNEGSKA (reference sequence). The length of the CDR3 is 13 residues. The chain's CDR3 is CRAGKGKTDTQYF. The CDR3 bases are TGCAGAGCTGGAAAAGGGAAGACAGATACGCAGTATTTT.

This clonotype was picked up a small number of times. CDR3 sequence reads: CSARDRVDRLSPLHF. The CDR3, as DNA: TGCAGTGCTAGAGATCGTGTGGACAGACTATCACCCCTCCACTTT. The chain has TRBV20-1 and TRBJ1-6; possible D gene TRBD1, 6 bases. V was clipped by 0 bases and J by 10 bases, with 16 bases between them. The CDR3 contains 15 residues. Germline V CDR1 and CDR2: DFQATT, SNEGSKA (reference sequence).

Only a few counts were recorded for this clonotype. The J gene is TRBJ2-1, the V gene TRBV3-1; tentatively, D is TRBD2 (6 bases). There are 15 residues in the CDR3. Germline CDR1 LGHDT, CDR2 YNNKEL (reference sequence). The germline V and J ends were trimmed by 5 bases and 6 bases, with 17 bases remaining between them. Written as DNA, the CDR3 is TGTGCCAGCAGCATCGGACTAACCAGCCGCAATGAGCAGTTCTTC. Its translation: CASSIGLTSRNEQFF.

In this sample, this clonotype turned up many times. The rearrangement joins TRBV20-1 to TRBJ2-7; no definite D call. Trimming removed 2 bases from V and 1 base from J, with 12 bases in between. The CDR3 is made up of 14 amino acids. Per germline, CDR1 DFQATT and CDR2 SNEGSKA (reference sequence). CDR3: CSARRAWTSYEQYF. For the CDR3, the DNA is TGCAGTGCTAGACGAGCTTGGACGTCCTACGAGCAGTACTTC.

This clonotype came up many times. CDR3: CASSSVMGHTEAFF. CDR3 in DNA: TGTGCCAGCAGCTCCGTGATGGGGCACACTGAAGCTTTCTTT. The chain has TRBV7-9 and TRBJ1-1, with TRBD1 as a possible D gene (5 bases). This CDR3 has 14 residues. The V end lost 4 bases, the J end lost 3 bases, and 12 bases lay between the germline ends. Germline CDR1 reads SEHNR; CDR2 reads FQNEAQ (reference sequence).

In its sample, this clonotype was seen a few times. The chain uses TRBV12-3 or TRBV12-4 and TRBJ1-1; 7 nucleotides agree with TRBD1. This CDR3 spans 13 amino acids. Germline trimming cut 6 bases from V and 12 bases from J; bases unmatched to any gene: 13. For the CDR3, the DNA is TGTGCCAGCAGACCCCAGGGGGGGGGAAGATCTTTCTTT. It specifies CASRPQGGGRSFF.

This clonotype was counted a few times. The J gene is TRBJ2-7, the V gene TRBV15, with a possible D match to TRBD1 (6 bases). This CDR3 has 13 amino acids. V shed 2 bases and J shed 7 bases, with 12 bases lying between them. The germline V gene encodes CDR1 LNHNV and CDR2 YYDKDF (reference sequence). The CDR3 sequence is CATSRYRAREQYF. The CDR3 DNA reads as TGTGCCACCAGCAGATACAGGGCTCGAGAGCAGTACTTC.

This clonotype was picked up many times. CDR3 sequence (DNA): TGTGCCAGCAGGCAAGACAGGAACACCGGGGAGCTGTTTTTT. Amino acids: CASRQDRNTGELFF. J is TRBJ2-2 and V is TRBV6-6; D may be TRBD1 (5 bases). Germline CDR1 is MNHNY and CDR2 is SVGAGI (reference sequence). The CDR3 loop spans 14 amino acids. Trimming took off 6 bases at V and 1 base at J, with 9 bases between the two ends.

This rearrangement joins TRBV11-2 to TRBJ2-7; D possibly corresponds to TRBD1 (5 bases). Trimming took off 4 bases at V and 0 bases at J, with 19 bases between the two ends. Germline V gene sequence: CDR1 SGHAT, CDR2 FQNNGV. The CDR3 runs to 17 residues. The CDR3 nucleotides read TGTGCCAGCAGCTCCCTTTCCGGGCGACAGAGCTCCTACGAGCAGTACTTC. Translation gives CASSSLSGRQSSYEQYF.

This clonotype was observed at least ten times. The CDR3 region is CSAGASNYGYTF. As DNA, the CDR3 is TGCAGTGCTGGGGCCTCTAACTATGGCTACACCTTC. The rearrangement uses TRBV20-1 and TRBJ1-2, with a possible D match to TRBD1 (5 bases). Trimming stripped 5 bases from V and 0 bases from J, with 7 bases between. The CDR3 extends over 12 amino acids. In germline, CDR1 is DFQATT, CDR2 SNEGSKA (reference sequence).

This clonotype was counted a few times. The J gene is TRBJ1-5, the V gene TRBV6-6; the D gene is possibly TRBD1 (6 bases). The V end was cut by 6 bases, the J end by 0 bases, with 12 bases between. Per the germline V gene, CDR1 is MNHNY and CDR2 is SVGAGI (reference sequence). The CDR3 contains 15 residues. CDR3 residues: CASRQGRISNQPQHF. As DNA, the CDR3 is TGTGCCAGCAGACAGGGAAGAATTAGCAATCAGCCCCAGCATTTT.

This chain uses TRBV28 with TRBJ1-5; no clear D. The CDR3 spans 13 residues. The V gene's germline CDR1 is MDHEN and CDR2 SYDVKM. V lost 3 bases and J 5 bases, leaving 8 bases between the germline ends. This CDR3 reads CASSLVSHQPQHF. CDR3 coding DNA: TGTGCCAGCAGTTTGGTTTCCCATCAGCCCCAGCATTTT.

This clonotype was found a few times. The chain uses TRBV21-1 and TRBJ2-4; TRBD2, as called in the table, went unchecked against the DNA. TRBV21-1 is a pseudogene locus. This CDR3 spans 10 amino acids. The CDR3 loop reads CASPWEGGYF. DNA for the CDR3: TGTGCCAGCCCCTGGGAGGGAGGGTACTTC.

This clonotype appeared many times. The CDR3 DNA sequence: TGTGCCAGCAGCGGGACAGTTTATCAGCCCCAGCATTTT. Amino acids: CASSGTVYQPQHF. The chain couples TRBV28 to TRBJ1-5, with 7 bases that match TRBD1. With V trimmed by 6 bases and J by 5 bases, 4 bases remained unmatched. Germline CDR1 is MDHEN and CDR2 is SYDVKM. This CDR3 comprises 13 residues.